This T cell receptor (beta chain) comes out of a study of blood T cell repertoires in COVID-19. On the study more broadly: There were acute and convalescent COVID-19 samples, and they came from the United States, Italy and Spain. The analysed material was cDNA or gDNA that came from T cells, B-cell-depleted T cells, or PBMCs.

In Seattle, patients joined the study during active infection and were tracked longitudinally. Original handling: It was from reference gene primer amplification that nucleated cell counts were estimated. Method: immunoSEQ multiplex PCR; TCRdb's copy keeps in-frame clones and lacks some. The V and J calls and clone size come from that table; D and trimming were worked out from the DNA. The sample contains approximately 170,000 clones, roughly 80% of which appear only once. What was sequenced was peripheral blood. The sequence was obtained from a woman aged 70-85 years with COVID-19, enrolled during active disease.

The CDR3 region is CASSDNLSWGYTF. For the CDR3, the DNA is TGCGCCAGCAGTGACAACTTATCGTGGGGCTACACCTTC. This rearrangement joins TRBV10-2 to TRBJ1-2; D remains unclear. The CDR3 loop spans 13 amino acids. The germline V gene has CDR1 WSHSY and CDR2 SAAADI. V lost 3 bases to trimming and J lost 8 bases, with 13 bases between them.